This T cell receptor beta chain was profiled in a study of blood T cell repertoires in COVID-19. Study-wide background: T cells, B-cell-depleted T cells, or PBMCs supplied cDNA or gDNA.

After removal of 1 base from V and 5 bases from J, the junction contained 6 bases not matched to a gene. The germline V gene has CDR1 SEHNR and CDR2 FQNEAQ (reference sequence). The CDR3 is made up of 15 amino acids. Sequenced by immunoSEQ multiplex PCR; TCRdb stores in-frame clones only, minus some. In the table there are 150,000 to 200,000 clones, around nine tenths of which are singletons. The sequenced sample consisted of peripheral blood. The chain links TRBV7-9 to TRBJ2-7; TRBD1 matches 9 bases. The sequence derives from a human donor in a cohort sampled during active COVID-19. Here the CDR3 DNA reads TGTGCCAGCAGCTTAGGATGGGACAGGGCGGACGAGCAGTACTTC. It translates to CASSLGWDRADEQYF.